This TCR beta chain was observed in a study of blood T cell repertoires in COVID-19. About the research overall: PBMCs, B-cell-depleted T cells, or T cells were the source of the cDNA or gDNA that made up the material.

Data came from immunoSEQ multiplex PCR; TCRdb stores just in-frame clones and leaves some out. The table lists 150,000 or so clones, approximately 90% of them singletons, with around 24% in the top ten. The V gene lost 3 bases and the J gene lost 4 bases, with 24 bases spanning the gap. The V gene's germline CDR1 is DFQATT and CDR2 SNEGSKA (reference sequence). CDR3 length: 17 residues. The specimen was peripheral blood. J is TRBJ1-1 and V is TRBV20-1; maybe TRBD1 (5 bases). The TCR sequence derives from a man between 60 and 75 years old with acute or convalescent COVID-19. The CDR3 is CSASGGSGGIWSTEAFF. In DNA, the CDR3 is TGCAGTGCTAGTGGGGGGTCGGGGGGAATTTGGAGCACTGAAGCTTTCTTT.